This T cell receptor (beta chain) is drawn from a study of identical twins. The CDR3 totals 20 residues. V was pared by 0 bases and J by 0 bases, with 11 bases of the junction left unmatched. Germline-derived CDR1 and CDR2 are LNHNV and YYDKDF (reference sequence). Every one of the donors was a healthy Caucasian. For this clonotype: Its cognate antigen is unknown.

Findings and caveats of the study: Models underestimated out-of-frame TCR alpha sharing in monozygotic twins.

A universal primer site was incorporated via template switching, and the cDNA contained unique molecular identifiers. TCRdb analysed the 5' RACE reads with MiXCR anew, one entry per CDR3 protein. The sample lists approximately 680,000 distinct CDR3 sequences; just over 7% were seen once. This same sample was also part of a study on yellow fever vaccine responses in identical twins.

The source material was PBMCs. The chain uses TRBV15 and TRBJ1-6, with 7 bases matching TRBD1. The source of this sequence is a woman between 18 and 30 years old in good health. The CDR3 coding sequence is TGTGCCACCAGCAGAGATGCAGGGGGAGGCCCGAGCTCCTATAATTCACCCCTCCACTTT. Its protein product is CATSRDAGGGPSSYNSPLHF.